This T cell receptor (beta chain) emerged from a study of shared clonotypes between healthy human individuals. Study in general: Donor composition was a couple of women and a few men, aged 18 to 49.

Findings and caveats of the study: Represented genetic and exposure-history diversity was restricted by having few donors.

It was CD45RO-negative cells, positively selected for CCR7, that made up naive CD8 cells, with terminally differentiated effector memory CD45RA+ cells excluded. Those who donated, Caucasian adults without exception, all lived in Nashville, Tennessee. As regards this clone: Its antigen is currently unknown.

CDR3 length: 17 amino acids. V lost 5 bases and J 2 bases, leaving 21 bases between the germline ends. Germline V gives CDR1 SGHNT, CDR2 YENEEA. In the authors' methods: ImmunoSEQ supplied junction-only sequences lacking quality scores, so filtering was different. Method: immunoSEQ multiplex PCR; TCRdb's copy keeps in-frame clones and lacks some. V and J calls and clone size follow that table, whereas D and trimming were derived from the DNA. The sample lists approximately 2,000,000 clones, roughly 93% occurring once. The chain joins TRBV11-3 to TRBJ2-5; D tentatively fits TRBD1 or TRBD2 (6 bases each). The sequenced material came from naive CD8+ T cells from PBMCs. The receptor comes from a man aged 18 to 30 in good health. Some clones in this sample may be carry-over from other donors' samples. CDR3 residues: CASSQRAPGAGQETQYF. The CDR3 DNA is TGTGCCAGCAGCCAGAGGGCCCCAGGGGCGGGACAAGAGACCCAGTACTTC.